The T cell receptor (beta chain) under discussion was sequenced for a study of OX40 agonist ivuxolimab in advanced cancers. Study background: It was ivuxolimab, an agonistic anti-OX40 (CD134) antibody, that patients were treated with. Partial responses were observed in three patients, of whom one had hepatocellular carcinoma and two had cutaneous melanoma.

Sequencing used immunoSEQ multiplex PCR; TCRdb keeps in-frame clones, though not all of them. The table lists 80,000 or so clones, about 86% of them singletons, with about 8% in the top ten. Anyone with autoimmune disease history or systemic immunosuppression was excluded. Baseline was the first blood sampling point, followed by cycle 4 day 1 and cycle 7 day 1. This TCR was recovered from an adult with an advanced solid tumor such as melanoma, head and neck, liver or kidney cancer. Sequenced material: CD4+ or CD8+ T cells sorted from blood, taken in a trial of the OX40 agonist ivuxolimab.

The CDR3 bases are TGCGCCAGCAGCTTGGAAATGTTTGAGCAGTTCTTC. It is translated as CASSLEMFEQFF. The chain has TRBV5-1 and TRBJ2-1; D not resolved. This CDR3 is 12 amino acids long. Trimming pared 0 bases from V and 9 bases from J, leaving 7 bases between. Germline V gene lookup returns CDR1 SGHRS and CDR2 YFSETQ. Together with reference TRBV5-1 and TRBJ2-1, the CDR3 gives the full variable domain: KAGVTQTPRYLIKTRGQQVTLSCSPISGHRSVSWYQQTPGQGLQFLFEYFSETQRNKGNFPGRFSGRQFSNSRSEMNVSTLELGDSALYLCASSLEMFEQFFGPGTRLTVL.